This TCR beta chain was recovered during a study of cytomegalovirus exposure and HLA in healthy donors. The CDR3 runs 15 residues. Germline CDR1 and CDR2: MNHNS and SASEGT. V shed 2 bases and J shed 6 bases, with 14 bases lying between them. Findings and limits, study-wide: Previous analysis showed most TCR beta V segments were productive about 87% or about 30% of the time. TCR beta sequences reportedly predicted the HLA-A and HLA-B alleles of most subjects accurately.

Of note for this clone: Its target is unknown.

A multiplex PCR was run with 60 Vbeta primers and 13 Jbeta primers. Here immunoSEQ multiplex PCR was the method, and the copy in TCRdb shows in-frame clones only, minus some. The table records about 110,000 clones, about 79% of them present only once. The chain recombines TRBV6-1 with TRBJ1-5, with D maybe TRBD1 (5 bases). The sequence was collected from a woman younger than 35 in good health and CMV-seronegative. Source material: PBMCs. The DNA for the CDR3 is TGTGCCAGCAGTGAATTCCCAGGGTGGGGTCAGCCCCAGCATTTT. Its translation: CASSEFPGWGQPQHF.